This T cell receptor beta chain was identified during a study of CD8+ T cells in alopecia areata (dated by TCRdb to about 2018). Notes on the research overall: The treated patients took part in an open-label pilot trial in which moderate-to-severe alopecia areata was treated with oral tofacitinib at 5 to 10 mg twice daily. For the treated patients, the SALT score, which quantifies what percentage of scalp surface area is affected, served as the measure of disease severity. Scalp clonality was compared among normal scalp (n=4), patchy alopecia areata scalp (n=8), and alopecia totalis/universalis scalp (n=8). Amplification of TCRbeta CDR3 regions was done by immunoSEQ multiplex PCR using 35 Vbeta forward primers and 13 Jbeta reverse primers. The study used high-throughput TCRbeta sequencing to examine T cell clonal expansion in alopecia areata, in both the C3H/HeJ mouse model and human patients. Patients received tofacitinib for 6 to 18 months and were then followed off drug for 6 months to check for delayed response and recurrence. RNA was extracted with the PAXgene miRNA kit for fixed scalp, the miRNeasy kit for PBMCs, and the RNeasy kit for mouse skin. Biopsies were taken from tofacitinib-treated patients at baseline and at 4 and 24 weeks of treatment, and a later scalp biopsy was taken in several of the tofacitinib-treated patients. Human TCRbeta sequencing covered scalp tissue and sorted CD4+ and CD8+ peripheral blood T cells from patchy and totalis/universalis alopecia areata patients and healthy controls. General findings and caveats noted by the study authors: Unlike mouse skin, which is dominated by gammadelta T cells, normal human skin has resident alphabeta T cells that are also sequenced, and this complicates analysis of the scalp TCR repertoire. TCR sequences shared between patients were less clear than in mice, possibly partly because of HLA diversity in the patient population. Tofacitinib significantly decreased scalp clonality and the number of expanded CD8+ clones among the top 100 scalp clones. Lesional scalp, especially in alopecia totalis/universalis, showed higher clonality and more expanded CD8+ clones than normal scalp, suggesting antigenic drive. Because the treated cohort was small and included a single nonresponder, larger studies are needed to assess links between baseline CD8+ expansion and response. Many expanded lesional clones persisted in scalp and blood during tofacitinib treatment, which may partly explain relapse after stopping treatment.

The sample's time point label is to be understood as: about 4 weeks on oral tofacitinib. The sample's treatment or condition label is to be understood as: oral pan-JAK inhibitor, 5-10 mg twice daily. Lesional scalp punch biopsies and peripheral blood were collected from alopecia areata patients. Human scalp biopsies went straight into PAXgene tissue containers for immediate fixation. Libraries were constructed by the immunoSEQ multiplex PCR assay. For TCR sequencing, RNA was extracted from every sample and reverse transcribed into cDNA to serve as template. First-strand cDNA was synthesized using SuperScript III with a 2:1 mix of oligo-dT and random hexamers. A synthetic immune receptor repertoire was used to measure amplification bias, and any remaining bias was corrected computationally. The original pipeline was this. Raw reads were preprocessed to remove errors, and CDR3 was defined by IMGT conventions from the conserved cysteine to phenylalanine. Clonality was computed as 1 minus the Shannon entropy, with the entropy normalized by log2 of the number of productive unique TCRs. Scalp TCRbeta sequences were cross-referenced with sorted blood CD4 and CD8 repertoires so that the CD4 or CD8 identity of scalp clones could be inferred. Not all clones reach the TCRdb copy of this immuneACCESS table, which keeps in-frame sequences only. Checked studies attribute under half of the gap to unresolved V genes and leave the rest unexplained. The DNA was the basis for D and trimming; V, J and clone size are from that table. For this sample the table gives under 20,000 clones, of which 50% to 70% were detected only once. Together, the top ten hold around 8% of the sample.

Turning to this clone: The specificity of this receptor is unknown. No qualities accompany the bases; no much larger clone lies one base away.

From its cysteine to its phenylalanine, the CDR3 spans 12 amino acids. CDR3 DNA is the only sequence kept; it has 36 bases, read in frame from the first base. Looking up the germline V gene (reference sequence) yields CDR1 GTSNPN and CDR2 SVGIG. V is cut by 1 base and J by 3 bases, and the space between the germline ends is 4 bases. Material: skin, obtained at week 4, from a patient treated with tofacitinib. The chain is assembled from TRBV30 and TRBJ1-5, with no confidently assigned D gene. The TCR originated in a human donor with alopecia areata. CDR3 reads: CAWSDYNQPQHF. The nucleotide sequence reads TGTGCCTGGAGTGATTACAATCAGCCCCAGCATTTT.